The 13 T cell receptor beta chains in this list originate from one sample, sequenced in a study of T cell changes during pregnancy in multiple sclerosis. The table came from immunoSEQ multiplex PCR; TCRdb's copy has only in-frame clones and leaves some out. The sample has over 25,000 clones; roughly 91% are singletons. This specimen consisted of CD8+ T cells from peripheral blood mononuclear cells, obtained in the second trimester of pregnancy. Receptors were obtained from a female donor in good health, enrolled as a control in a pregnancy study.

The CDR3 sequence is CASRTGTESFNYGYTF. The DNA for the CDR3 is TGCGCCAGCCGAACCGGGACAGAGTCTTTCAACTATGGCTACACCTTC. The rearrangement uses TRBV5-1 and TRBJ1-2, with 7 bases matching TRBD1. V lost 7 bases to trimming and J lost 2 bases; unmatched junction nucleotides: 14. CDR3 length: 16 residues. Germline V gives CDR1 SGHRS, CDR2 YFSETQ.

The CDR3, as DNA: TGTGCCAGCAGCCAGTCGAGAGCGGGGGGGCCGACGGAGACCCAGTACTTC. Its protein product is CASSQSRAGGPTETQYF. The V and J genes are TRBV14 and TRBJ2-5; TRBD2 aligns across 10 bases. CDR1 is SGHDN and CDR2 is FVKESK in the germline V gene. This CDR3 is 17 amino acids long. V shed 3 bases and J 5 bases; nucleotides not matched to a gene: 12.

This chain joins TRBV4-3 and TRBJ1-1; possible D gene TRBD1, 5 bases. Per the germline V gene, CDR1 is LGHNA and CDR2 is YSLEER. This CDR3 has 16 amino acids. The V end lost 0 bases, the J end lost 2 bases, and 13 bases lay between the germline ends. CDR3 coding DNA: TGCGCCAGCAGCCAAGATGGGGGAGGTGGAAACACTGAAGCTTTCTTT. Translated: CASSQDGGGGNTEAFF.

The chain carries TRBV4-2 and TRBJ1-2; 8 bases fit TRBD1. The CDR3 has 19 residues. Germline V gene data show CDR1 as LGHNA and CDR2 as YNFKEQ. The junction had 21 bases not matched to a gene; V was cut back by 3 bases and J by 6 bases. The CDR3 is CASSHPDRATAFSIDGYTF. The CDR3 nucleotides read TGTGCCAGCAGCCACCCGGACAGGGCCACCGCCTTTAGTATAGATGGCTACACCTTC.

The chain combines TRBV30 with TRBJ2-7; 9 nucleotides agree with TRBD1. The CDR3 loop spans 16 amino acids. V shed 0 bases and J 2 bases; nucleotides not matched to a gene: 8. Germline-derived CDR1 and CDR2 are GTSNPN and SVGIG (reference sequence). In DNA form, the CDR3 reads TGTGCCTGGAGTGTAGACGGGACAGGGTATACCTACGAGCAGTACTTC. Protein product: CAWSVDGTGYTYEQYF. Supplemented by reference TRBV30 and TRBJ2-7, the full variable domain reads SQTIHQWPATLVQPVGSPLSLECTVEGTSNPNLYWYRQAAGRGLQLLFYSVGIGQISSEVPQNLSASRPQDRQFILSSKKLLLSDSGFYLCAWSVDGTGYTYEQYFGPGTRLTVT.

This clone is a singleton in its sample. The chain is built from TRBV6-5 and TRBJ2-5, with 7 bases fitting TRBD1. The CDR3 sequence is 15 residues long. Germline CDR1 MNHEY, CDR2 SVGAGI. J was trimmed by 2 bases and V by 6 bases; bases with no gene match: 9. The CDR3 protein is CASRPLDRVQETQYF. The CDR3, as DNA: TGTGCCAGCAGACCCCTCGACAGGGTTCAAGAGACCCAGTACTTC.

The gene calls are TRBV4-3 and TRBJ1-6; 8 nucleotides align to TRBD1. This CDR3 has 16 residues. J lost 9 bases, V lost 0 bases, and 7 bases had no gene match. From germline, CDR1 is LGHNA and CDR2 YSLEER. This CDR3 is CASSQDARGLGSPLHF. CDR3 DNA: TGCGCCAGCAGCCAAGACGCCAGGGGGCTAGGTTCACCCCTCCACTTT.

The table lists this clone with a count of one. The chain combines TRBV27 with TRBJ1-2; TRBD1 might be the D (6 bases). With 5 bases removed from V and 2 bases from J, the gap between germline ends came to 9 bases. Germline-derived CDR1 and CDR2 are MNHEY and SMNVEV (reference sequence). CDR3 length: 13 residues. The CDR3 bases are TGTGCCAGCAGTACAGGGTCAAACTATGGCTACACCTTC. This translates into CASSTGSNYGYTF.

The chain combines TRBV5-3 with TRBJ1-4; 8 nucleotides match TRBD1. TRBV5-3 is an ORF for which the function is uncertain. J gave up 8 bases and V 3 bases, and 12 bases lay outside the gene matches. The CDR3 contains 16 residues. CDR3 sequence (DNA): TGTGCCAGAAGCTGGGGTTATGGACAGGGCCGAGAAAAACTGTTTTTT. This gives the protein CARSWGYGQGREKLFF.

The rearrangement joins TRBV10-3 to TRBJ2-5; TRBD2 is a possible D gene (5 bases). V was shortened by 11 bases and J by 1 base, with 14 bases between the two germline ends. The CDR3 is made up of 13 amino acids. Per the germline V gene, CDR1 is ENHRY and CDR2 is SYGVKD. The chain's CDR3 is CAFRSEAQETQYF. The CDR3 nucleotides are TGTGCCTTCCGGTCGGAGGCCCAAGAGACCCAGTACTTC.

This chain connects TRBV27 to TRBJ1-1, with D maybe TRBD1 (6 bases). Germline V CDR1 and CDR2: MNHEY, SMNVEV (reference sequence). V lost 5 bases, J lost 0 bases, and 13 bases lay in between. This CDR3 region has 15 residues. CDR3 sequence (DNA): TGTGCCAGCAGTCCCGGGACACAAATGAACACTGAAGCTTTCTTT. This translates into CASSPGTQMNTEAFF.

The rearrangement uses TRBV6-5 and TRBJ2-1, with D tentatively TRBD2 (5 bases). V shed 2 bases and J shed 9 bases, with 14 bases lying between them. The CDR3 covers 14 residues. The V gene's germline CDR1 is MNHEY and CDR2 SVGAGI. The CDR3: CASSYLSEGSEQFF. DNA of the CDR3: TGTGCCAGCAGTTACCTATCCGAAGGGAGTGAGCAGTTCTTC.

V usage is TRBV5-6 and J usage is TRBJ1-4, with D perhaps matching TRBD1 (6 bases). This CDR3 spans 16 amino acids. The germline V gene has CDR1 SGHDT and CDR2 YYEEEE. V was cut by 1 base and J by 0 bases, with 10 bases left in between. CDR3 region: CASSLQGLATNEKLFF. The CDR3 DNA reads TGTGCCAGCAGCTTGCAGGGGCTTGCAACTAATGAAAAACTGTTTTTT.